This section outlines one TCR beta chain sequence together with its context. Its antigen remains unknown. The data derive from a study of cytomegalovirus exposure and HLA in healthy donors. Study-level findings and limits: A missense DCLRE1C variant was associated with V- and J-gene trimming of TCR beta chains in a later analysis, and an independent cohort replicated the association. Later analysis identified about 18,000 TCR beta sequences associated with HLA alleles, using a false discovery rate threshold of 0.05. The records held CMV serostatus as the only immune exposure information. An analysis was carried out later, and it reportedly showed fewer N-insertions in an Asian-associated ancestry cluster than the approximately 670-donor mean.

In the PCR, 60 Vbeta and 13 Jbeta primers were used. Libraries were prepared by immunoSEQ multiplex PCR; TCRdb keeps only in-frame clonotypes and omits some of them. The table lists about 160,000 clones, over 65% of them singletons. V dropped 8 bases and J dropped 0; count of bases not matched to a gene: 6. Germline V gives CDR1 MNHNS, CDR2 SASEGT. The CDR3 has 14 residues. Source material: PBMCs. The clonotype originates from a man aged 35 to 55 in good health and CMV-seropositive. V usage is TRBV6-1 and J usage is TRBJ2-7; 8 bases agree with TRBD1. The CDR3 sequence is CASLTGDVSYEQYF. DNA for the CDR3: TGTGCCAGCCTGACAGGGGACGTCTCCTACGAGCAGTACTTC.